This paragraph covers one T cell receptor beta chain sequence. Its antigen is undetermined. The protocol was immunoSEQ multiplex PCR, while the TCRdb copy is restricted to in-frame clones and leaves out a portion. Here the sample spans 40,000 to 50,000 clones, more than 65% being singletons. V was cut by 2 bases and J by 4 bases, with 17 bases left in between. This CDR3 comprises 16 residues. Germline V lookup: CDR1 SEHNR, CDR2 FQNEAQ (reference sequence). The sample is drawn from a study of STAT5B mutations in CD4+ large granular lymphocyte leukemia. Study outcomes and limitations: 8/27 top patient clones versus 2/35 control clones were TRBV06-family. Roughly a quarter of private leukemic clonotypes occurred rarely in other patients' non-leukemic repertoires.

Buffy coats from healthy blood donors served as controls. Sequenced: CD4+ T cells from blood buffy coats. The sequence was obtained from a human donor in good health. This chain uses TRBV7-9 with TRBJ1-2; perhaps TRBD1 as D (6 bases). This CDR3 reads CASSLLGAGSVYGYTF. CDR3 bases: TGTGCCAGCAGCTTACTGGGGGCTGGGTCTGTCTATGGCTACACCTTC.